This is a list of T cell receptor beta chains from one sample in a study of blood T cell repertoires in COVID-19. Data came from immunoSEQ multiplex PCR; TCRdb stores just in-frame clones and leaves some out. The table lists about 46,000 clones, around 90% of them singletons. The sequencing sample was made of peripheral blood. These receptors all stem from a man aged 45-65 years with acute or convalescent COVID-19. CDR3s include the opening cysteine and the closing phenylalanine or tryptophan. Fields, in order: CDR3 protein, CDR3 DNA, V gene, clone size, J gene, D gene. A D gene is named only where the DNA matches it firmly. The size of a clone is reported for some rows only, either as once, few or many, or as a class for expanded clones.

CDR3: CASTQGPSYEQYF; DNA: TGTGCCAGCACACAGGGCCCATCCTACGAGCAGTACTTC; V: TRBV7-9; size: once; J: TRBJ2-7; D: -
CDR3: CASSLFRTYEQYF; DNA: TGTGCCAGCAGTTTGTTCAGGACCTACGAGCAGTACTTC; V: TRBV12-3/TRBV12-4; size: -; J: TRBJ2-7; D: -
CDR3: CASSQDRTGTPDGYTF; DNA: TGTGCCAGCAGCCAAGACCGGACAGGGACCCCTGATGGCTACACCTTC; V: TRBV3-1/TRBV3-2; size: -; J: TRBJ1-2; D: TRBD1
CDR3: CASGSRSYNEQFF; DNA: TGTGCCAGCGGCAGCAGGTCCTACAATGAGCAGTTCTTC; V: TRBV3-1/TRBV3-2; size: -; J: TRBJ2-1; D: -
CDR3: CASRDDRYEQYF; DNA: TGTGCCAGCAGAGACGACAGGTACGAGCAGTACTTC; V: TRBV2; size: once; J: TRBJ2-7; D: -
CDR3: CASSQGLAGGLRYF; DNA: TGCGCCAGCAGCCAAGGACTAGCGGGGGGGCTTAGGTATTTT; V: TRBV4-3; size: -; J: TRBJ2-3; D: TRBD2
CDR3: CASSYPLDREETQYF; DNA: TGTGCCAGCAGTTACCCATTAGACAGAGAAGAGACCCAGTACTTC; V: TRBV6-6; size: -; J: TRBJ2-5; D: -
CDR3: CASSLGSTGVNQPQHF; DNA: TGTGCCAGCAGCTTAGGATCCACAGGGGTCAATCAGCCCCAGCATTTT; V: TRBV13; size: once; J: TRBJ1-5; D: TRBD1
CDR3: CASGGLMDTQYF; DNA: TGTGCCAGCGGGGGGTTAATGGATACGCAGTATTTT; V: TRBV2; size: -; J: TRBJ2-3; D: -
CDR3: CASRLGQESTEAFF; DNA: TGCGCCAGCAGATTAGGACAGGAATCAACCGAAGCTTTCTTT; V: TRBV4-1; size: -; J: TRBJ1-1; D: TRBD1
CDR3: CASSPRGRVEGTEAFF; DNA: TGTGCCAGCAGCCCCCGAGGGAGGGTAGAAGGAACTGAAGCTTTCTTT; V: TRBV9; size: -; J: TRBJ1-1; D: -
CDR3: CASSLQGGWADTQYF; DNA: TGTGCCAGCAGCTTACAAGGGGGCTGGGCAGATACGCAGTATTTT; V: TRBV7-2; size: -; J: TRBJ2-3; D: TRBD1
CDR3: CASSPGQGSDIGELFF; DNA: TGTGCCAGCAGCCCGGGACAGGGATCTGATATCGGGGAGCTGTTTTTT; V: TRBV2; size: -; J: TRBJ2-2; D: TRBD1
CDR3: CATSDPDTLGNEQYF; DNA: TGTGCCACCAGTGACCCCGACACCCTCGGGAACGAGCAGTACTTC; V: TRBV24-1; size: -; J: TRBJ2-7; D: -
CDR3: CASSLELGARYEQYF; DNA: TGCGCCAGCAGCTTGGAATTGGGGGCGAGGTACGAGCAGTACTTC; V: TRBV5-1; size: -; J: TRBJ2-7; D: -
CDR3: CASSPLDRVREKLFF; DNA: TGTGCCAGCAGCCCCCTGGACAGGGTTAGGGAAAAACTGTTTTTT; V: TRBV3-1/TRBV3-2; size: -; J: TRBJ1-4; D: TRBD1
CDR3: CASSLDGQGQETQYF; DNA: TGTGCCAGCAGCTTAGACGGACAGGGACAAGAGACCCAGTACTTC; V: TRBV11-3; size: once; J: TRBJ2-5; D: TRBD1
CDR3: CASSIDRGDRGSDTQYF; DNA: TGTGCCAGTAGTATAGATCGCGGTGACCGCGGGTCAGATACGCAGTATTTT; V: TRBV19; size: -; J: TRBJ2-3; D: -
CDR3: CAAKGIWGGSHSPLHF; DNA: TGTGCCGCGAAAGGGATATGGGGGGGCAGTCATTCACCCCTCCACTTT; V: TRBV21-1; size: -; J: TRBJ1-6; D: -
CDR3: CASSQGGYEQYF; DNA: TGTGCCAGCAGCCAAGGAGGCTACGAGCAGTACTTC; V: TRBV14; size: -; J: TRBJ2-7; D: -
CDR3: CASSQRQGGSYGYTF; DNA: TGTGCCAGCAGCCAACGACAGGGAGGCTCCTATGGCTACACCTTC; V: TRBV14; size: -; J: TRBJ1-2; D: TRBD1
CDR3: CASSSRQLNTEAFF; DNA: TGTGCCAGCAGCTCTAGACAGCTGAACACTGAAGCTTTCTTT; V: TRBV7-6; size: -; J: TRBJ1-1; D: -
CDR3: CAWSPPGLAGFHEQYF; DNA: TGTGCCTGGAGCCCACCAGGACTAGCGGGATTCCACGAGCAGTACTTC; V: TRBV30; size: -; J: TRBJ2-7; D: TRBD2
CDR3: CASSGHLGGANVLTF; DNA: TGTGCCAGCAGCGGACACCTTGGTGGGGCCAACGTCCTGACTTTC; V: TRBV6-6; size: once; J: TRBJ2-6; D: -
CDR3: CSASPTGGWGYTF; DNA: TGCAGTGCTAGTCCCACAGGGGGTTGGGGCTACACCTTC; V: TRBV20-1; size: once; J: TRBJ1-2; D: TRBD1
CDR3: CATSRGAGVSNQPQHF; DNA: TGTGCCACCAGCAGAGGGGCAGGGGTAAGCAATCAGCCCCAGCATTTT; V: TRBV15; size: -; J: TRBJ1-5; D: -
CDR3: CASSLVGEANTGELFF; DNA: TGTGCCAGCAGCTTAGTTGGGGAGGCGAACACCGGGGAGCTGTTTTTT; V: TRBV7-6; size: once; J: TRBJ2-2; D: -
CDR3: CASSLSQGYYGYTF; DNA: TGTGCCAGCAGTTTATCTCAGGGTTACTATGGCTACACCTTC; V: TRBV27; size: once; J: TRBJ1-2; D: -
CDR3: CASSPRQGGQPQHF; DNA: TGTGCCAGCAGCCCCAGACAGGGGGGTCAGCCCCAGCATTTT; V: TRBV7-2; size: -; J: TRBJ1-5; D: TRBD1
CDR3: CASRETGGSPLHF; DNA: TGCGCCAGCAGAGAGACAGGGGGCTCACCCCTCCACTTT; V: TRBV10-1; size: -; J: TRBJ1-6; D: TRBD1
CDR3: CASSPQTGGTGEAFF; DNA: TGTGCCAGCAGCCCTCAGACAGGGGGTACAGGGGAAGCTTTCTTT; V: TRBV7-2; size: -; J: TRBJ1-1; D: TRBD1
CDR3: CASSSGTGGSPLHF; DNA: TGTGCCAGTAGCTCCGGGACAGGGGGGTCACCCCTCCACTTT; V: TRBV19; size: -; J: TRBJ1-6; D: TRBD1
CDR3: CASSQDTSGPYEQYF; DNA: TGTGCCAGCAGCCAAGATACCAGCGGTCCCTACGAGCAGTACTTC; V: TRBV3-1/TRBV3-2; size: -; J: TRBJ2-7; D: -
CDR3: CASSLFPTGEPGNTIYF; DNA: TGTGCCAGCAGCCTCTTCCCTACAGGGGAACCTGGAAACACCATATATTTT; V: TRBV9; size: -; J: TRBJ1-3; D: TRBD1
CDR3: CASSLASNYGYTF; DNA: TGTGCCAGCAGCTTAGCGAGCAACTATGGCTACACCTTC; V: TRBV7-9; size: -; J: TRBJ1-2; D: -
CDR3: CAIRARGSSYNEQFF; DNA: TGTGCCATCAGGGCCAGAGGGAGCTCCTACAATGAGCAGTTCTTC; V: TRBV10-3; size: -; J: TRBJ2-1; D: -
CDR3: CASSLTGLGTGELFF; DNA: TGCGCCAGCAGCTTAACAGGGTTAGGAACCGGGGAGCTGTTTTTT; V: TRBV5-1; size: -; J: TRBJ2-2; D: -
CDR3: CASKYGTGDSYEQYF; DNA: TGTGCCAGCAAGTATGGGACAGGGGATTCCTACGAGCAGTACTTC; V: TRBV3-1/TRBV3-2; size: -; J: TRBJ2-7; D: TRBD1
CDR3: CSASVGGAGETQYF; DNA: TGCAGTGCTAGTGTCGGGGGGGCTGGCGAGACCCAGTACTTC; V: TRBV20-1; size: -; J: TRBJ2-5; D: TRBD2
CDR3: CASSIRGIAGGYQETQYF; DNA: TGTGCCAGTAGTATTAGAGGGATAGCGGGAGGCTACCAAGAGACCCAGTACTTC; V: TRBV19; size: -; J: TRBJ2-5; D: TRBD2
CDR3: CAISESGSTDTQYF; DNA: TGTGCCATCAGTGAGAGCGGGAGCACAGATACGCAGTATTTT; V: TRBV10-3; size: -; J: TRBJ2-3; D: -
CDR3: CASSYPPEQEAFF; DNA: TGTGCCAGCAGTTACCCCCCTGAACAGGAAGCTTTCTTT; V: TRBV6-2/TRBV6-3; size: -; J: TRBJ1-1; D: -